This is a list of T cell receptor beta chains from one sample in a study of CD4 and CD8 cells across lung adenocarcinoma regions. Each CDR3 protein is one row after TCRdb ran MiXCR on the PCR reads. The sample yields 25,000 to 30,000 distinct CDR3 sequences, around 56% seen once. Sequencing was done on a sample of CD8+ T cells from the center of a lung tumor. The receptors shown here come from a male donor with lung adenocarcinoma. The CD4 and CD8 labels of this study may be unreliable. Each CDR3 is given with its conserved first and last residue. D genes are given only for firm matches. Clone size is not always given. Where it is, it says once, few, many or a class for expanded clones.

D gene: NA; J gene: TRBJ2-7; clone size: many; V gene: TRBV5-1; CDR3 protein: CASSLLGVNPYEQYF; CDR3 DNA: TGCGCCAGCAGCTTGTTGGGGGTGAATCCCTACGAGCAGTACTTC
D gene: NA; J gene: TRBJ2-7; clone size: NA; V gene: TRBV6-1; CDR3 protein: CASSESGTGAKNTQYF; CDR3 DNA: TGTGCCAGCAGTGAATCGGGGACGGGAGCCAAAAATACGCAGTACTTC
D gene: NA; J gene: TRBJ2-7; clone size: NA; V gene: TRBV25-1; CDR3 protein: CASSDSGFYEQYF; CDR3 DNA: TGTGCCAGCAGTGATTCCGGATTCTACGAGCAGTACTTC
D gene: NA; J gene: TRBJ2-7; clone size: many; V gene: TRBV6-1; CDR3 protein: CASSRESYEQYF; CDR3 DNA: TGTGCCAGCAGTCGGGAGTCCTACGAGCAGTACTTC
D gene: NA; J gene: TRBJ2-3; clone size: NA; V gene: TRBV25-1; CDR3 protein: CASSVNTDTQYF; CDR3 DNA: TGTGCCAGCAGTGTAAACACAGATACGCAGTATTTT
D gene: TRBD2; J gene: TRBJ2-4; clone size: NA; V gene: TRBV12-3/TRBV12-4; CDR3 protein: CASSLGTSGILDKNIQYF; CDR3 DNA: TGTGCCAGCAGTTTGGGGACTAGCGGGATTTTAGACAAAAACATTCAGTACTTC
D gene: NA; J gene: TRBJ2-3; clone size: many; V gene: TRBV4-1; CDR3 protein: CASSQEPGLTTDTQYF; CDR3 DNA: TGCGCCAGCAGCCAAGAGCCGGGACTTACTACAGATACGCAGTATTTT
D gene: TRBD2; J gene: TRBJ2-1; clone size: NA; V gene: TRBV27; CDR3 protein: CASSRTSGTLSYNEQFF; CDR3 DNA: TGTGCCAGCAGCCGAACTAGCGGGACCCTCTCCTACAATGAGCAGTTCTTC
D gene: TRBD1; J gene: TRBJ2-3; clone size: NA; V gene: TRBV10-3; CDR3 protein: CALSGRADGTDTQFF; CDR3 DNA: TGTGCCCTGAGCGGCCGGGCGGATGGGACAGATACGCAGTTTTTT
D gene: NA; J gene: TRBJ1-1; clone size: many; V gene: TRBV28; CDR3 protein: CASRGLAGTEAFF; CDR3 DNA: TGTGCCAGCAGGGGGTTGGCGGGCACTGAAGCTTTCTTT
D gene: NA; J gene: TRBJ2-4; clone size: NA; V gene: TRBV29-1; CDR3 protein: CSVAEIAKNIQYF; CDR3 DNA: TGCAGCGTAGCAGAAATAGCCAAAAACATTCAGTACTTC
D gene: TRBD2; J gene: TRBJ2-2; clone size: many; V gene: TRBV15; CDR3 protein: CATSRAGGNTGELFF; CDR3 DNA: TGTGCCACCAGCAGAGCGGGGGGGAACACCGGGGAGCTGTTTTTT
D gene: NA; J gene: TRBJ2-7; clone size: few; V gene: TRBV6-5; CDR3 protein: CASSYSRFPGSYEQYF; CDR3 DNA: TGTGCCAGCAGTTACTCGCGGTTTCCTGGCTCCTACGAGCAGTACTTC
D gene: NA; J gene: TRBJ2-4; clone size: NA; V gene: TRBV27; CDR3 protein: CGRVWGLGGKNTQYF; CDR3 DNA: TGTGGCCGCGTCTGGGGGCTGGGAGGAAAAAACACGCAGTATTTC
D gene: NA; J gene: TRBJ2-3; clone size: NA; V gene: TRBV10-2; CDR3 protein: CARGMSAGDTQYF; CDR3 DNA: TGCGCCAGGGGGATGTCTGCCGGAGATACGCAGTATTTC
D gene: NA; J gene: TRBJ2-5; clone size: NA; V gene: TRBV6-1; CDR3 protein: CAGRAGGGPETQYF; CDR3 DNA: TGTGCGGGCAGGGCGGGCGGGGGCCCAGAGACCCAGTACTTT
D gene: TRBD2; J gene: TRBJ2-3; clone size: many; V gene: TRBV12-3/TRBV12-4; CDR3 protein: CASSLTSGAFITDTQYF; CDR3 DNA: TGTGCCAGCAGTTTGACTAGCGGAGCCTTCATCACAGATACGCAGTATTTT
D gene: NA; J gene: TRBJ2-2; clone size: few; V gene: TRBV10-3; CDR3 protein: CAISETGMLDTGELFF; CDR3 DNA: TGTGCCATCAGTGAGACAGGGATGCTGGACACCGGGGAGCTGTTTTTT
D gene: NA; J gene: TRBJ2-1; clone size: NA; V gene: TRBV6-1; CDR3 protein: CASSSTLGEQFF; CDR3 DNA: TGTGCCAGCAGTAGTACCCTGGGTGAGCAGTTCTTC
D gene: TRBD1; J gene: TRBJ2-4; clone size: NA; V gene: TRBV6-1; CDR3 protein: CASRVAGTGAKNTQYF; CDR3 DNA: TGTGCCAGCCGTGTAGCGGGGACAGGGGCCAAAAACACGCAGTACTTC
D gene: TRBD1; J gene: TRBJ2-1; clone size: NA; V gene: TRBV6-1; CDR3 protein: CASSPGQGVYNEQFF; CDR3 DNA: TGTGCCAGCAGCCCGGGACAGGGAGTCTACAATGAGCAGTTCTTC
D gene: TRBD1; J gene: TRBJ1-2; clone size: NA; V gene: TRBV11-3; CDR3 protein: CASSLVGTGFYGYTF; CDR3 DNA: TGTGCCAGCAGCTTAGTCGGGACAGGGTTCTATGGCTACACCTTC
D gene: NA; J gene: TRBJ2-3; clone size: NA; V gene: TRBV6-1; CDR3 protein: CASSEGLSDKNTQYF; CDR3 DNA: TGTGCCAGCAGTGAGGGGCTGAGCGACAAAAATACGCAGTATTTC
D gene: NA; J gene: TRBJ2-3; clone size: NA; V gene: TRBV25-1; CDR3 protein: CAGSGAGEPETQYF; CDR3 DNA: TGTGCGGGCAGTGGGGCCGGTGAGCCAGAGACCCAGTATTTT
D gene: TRBD2; J gene: TRBJ2-5; clone size: NA; V gene: TRBV23-1; CDR3 protein: CASSHRTSGSGETQYF; CDR3 DNA: TGCGCCAGCAGTCATCGGACTAGCGGGAGTGGAGAGACCCAGTACTTC
D gene: NA; J gene: TRBJ2-4; clone size: NA; V gene: TRBV6-1; CDR3 protein: CASSDAGPGAEDTQYF; CDR3 DNA: TGTGCCAGCAGTGACGCGGGGCCGGGAGCCGAAGACACTCAGTACTTC
D gene: NA; J gene: TRBJ2-5; clone size: once; V gene: TRBV27; CDR3 protein: CASSLYQGETQYF; CDR3 DNA: TGTGCCAGCAGTTTATACCAGGGGGAGACCCAGTACTTC
D gene: NA; J gene: TRBJ2-4; clone size: NA; V gene: TRBV6-1; CDR3 protein: CASSESGLGAKNTQYF; CDR3 DNA: TGTGCCAGCAGTGAATCGGGGCTGGGGGCCAAAAATACGCAGTACTTC
D gene: NA; J gene: TRBJ2-2; clone size: NA; V gene: TRBV11-2; CDR3 protein: CASGGASTDKLYF; CDR3 DNA: TGTGCCAGCGGGGGTGCGAGCACAGATAAGCTGTATTTT
D gene: TRBD2; J gene: TRBJ2-1; clone size: NA; V gene: TRBV20-1; CDR3 protein: CSARQTSGRRNEQFF; CDR3 DNA: TGCAGTGCTAGACAAACTAGCGGGAGGCGCAATGAGCAGTTCTTC
D gene: NA; J gene: TRBJ2-7; clone size: NA; V gene: TRBV27; CDR3 protein: CAAGLGGVGPDTQYF; CDR3 DNA: TGTGCCGCGGGTCTCGGGGGAGTTGGCCCAGATACGCAGTACTTC
D gene: TRBD2; J gene: TRBJ2-1; clone size: NA; V gene: TRBV3-1; CDR3 protein: CASSQEKSSGNSYNEQFF; CDR3 DNA: TGTGCCAGCAGCCAAGAGAAATCTAGCGGGAATTCCTACAATGAGCAGTTCTTC
D gene: TRBD2; J gene: TRBJ2-1; clone size: NA; V gene: TRBV6-1; CDR3 protein: CASSETWTSDYNEQFF; CDR3 DNA: TGTGCCAGCAGTGAAACGTGGACTAGCGATTACAATGAGCAGTTCTTC
D gene: NA; J gene: TRBJ2-1; clone size: medium-sized; V gene: TRBV10-1; CDR3 protein: CASSGSVQSEQFF; CDR3 DNA: TGCGCCAGCTCCGGGTCCGTACAAAGTGAGCAGTTCTTC
D gene: NA; J gene: TRBJ2-4; clone size: NA; V gene: TRBV10-1; CDR3 protein: CASTADIGSRAKKIQYF; CDR3 DNA: TGCGCCAGCACAGCGGACATCGGGAGCCGAGCCAAAAAGATTCAGTACTTC
D gene: NA; J gene: TRBJ2-4; clone size: NA; V gene: TRBV6-4; CDR3 protein: CASGQSAKNMQYF; CDR3 DNA: TGTGCCTCGGGGCAGTCAGCCAAAAATATGCAGTACTTT
D gene: NA; J gene: TRBJ2-5; clone size: NA; V gene: TRBV28; CDR3 protein: CAIHSHSSQETQYF; CDR3 DNA: TGTGCCATCCACTCACACAGCAGTCAAGAGACCCAGTACTTC
D gene: NA; J gene: TRBJ2-5; clone size: few; V gene: TRBV6-1; CDR3 protein: CASRRHILQETQYF; CDR3 DNA: TGTGCCAGCAGGCGACATATACTCCAAGAGACCCAGTACTTC
D gene: TRBD2; J gene: TRBJ2-5; clone size: NA; V gene: TRBV3-1; CDR3 protein: CASTGTRGETQYF; CDR3 DNA: TGTGCCAGCACCGGGACTAGGGGGGAGACCCAGTACTTC
D gene: NA; J gene: TRBJ2-7; clone size: once; V gene: TRBV18; CDR3 protein: CASSQQNYEQYF; CDR3 DNA: TGTGCCAGCTCACAACAGAACTACGAGCAGTACTTC
D gene: NA; J gene: TRBJ2-7; clone size: NA; V gene: TRBV6-1; CDR3 protein: CASMAAIPSYEQYF; CDR3 DNA: TGTGCCAGCATGGCGGCCATACCTTCCTACGAGCAGTACTTC
D gene: NA; J gene: TRBJ2-4; clone size: NA; V gene: TRBV7-9; CDR3 protein: CASSVAALGAKNTQYF; CDR3 DNA: TGTGCGAGCAGCGTAGCGGCGCTGGGAGCCAAAAATACGCAGTACTTC
D gene: NA; J gene: TRBJ2-5; clone size: NA; V gene: TRBV6-1; CDR3 protein: CASSEWYAGGAEALSF; CDR3 DNA: TGTGCCAGCAGTGAATGGTACGCAGGCGGAGCAGAGGCCCTGTCTTTC
D gene: NA; J gene: TRBJ2-5; clone size: NA; V gene: TRBV27; CDR3 protein: CASRGLQGTKIQYF; CDR3 DNA: TGTGCCAGCAGGGGACTTCAGGGTACCAAGATCCAGTACTTC